This T cell receptor beta chain was recovered during a study of monozygotic twins with inflammatory bowel disease. TCRdb reprocessed the 5' RACE reads and reports one entry per CDR3 protein, with no DNA. Its table lists 400,000 to 500,000 distinct CDR3 sequences. CDR1 and CDR2 from the germline V gene are MNHEY and SMNVEV (reference sequence). This CDR3 comprises 13 residues. The receptor was derived from a human donor with ulcerative colitis or Crohn's disease, or a healthy co-twin of an affected twin (not recorded which). The gene calls are TRBV27 and TRBJ1-1; TCRdb lists TRBD1, though no DNA is available to test this call. The source material was blood. The CDR3 sequence: CASSTGTGTEAFF.